This T cell receptor (beta chain) derives from a study of T cells of healthy individuals. MiXCR was run by TCRdb on the 5' RACE reads, yielding one entry per CDR3 protein. This sample has approximately 100,000 distinct CDR3 sequences, with roughly 18% found just once. CDR1 is MDHEN and CDR2 is SYDVKM in the germline V gene. With 3 bases removed from V and 6 bases from J, the gap between germline ends came to 6 bases. The CDR3 has 11 amino acids. The chain has TRBV28 and TRBJ2-7; D unresolved. The sequence came from a human donor in good health. The CDR3 loop is CASSFWGEQYF. CDR3 nucleotides: TGTGCCAGCAGTTTTTGGGGCGAGCAGTACTTC.